The T cell receptor beta chain described here comes from a study of vaccination effects on CD4 cells after COVID-19. Ahead of sequencing, the ViraFEST assay grew antigen-specific CD4+ T cells using viral peptide pools. The culture ran for 9 to 11 days, and then CD4+ T cells were isolated. Everyone in the study got two shots of either the BNT162b2 or mRNA-1273 vaccine. This table comes from immunoSEQ multiplex PCR, and its TCRdb copy is limited to in-frame clones, with some not included. The table has about 24,000 clones, 69% seen once. Overall study findings and caveats: Of the vaccine-induced clones from healthy vaccinees, merely 1 of 255 recognized common cold coronaviruses as well.

The germline V gene encodes CDR1 PRHDT and CDR2 FYEKMQ (reference sequence). Trimming shortened V by 5 bases and J by 2 bases, and 7 bases separated the two germline ends. The CDR3 runs 12 residues. Comment on this clone: The antigen remains unidentified.

The clonotype originates from a human donor who received a COVID-19 vaccine. This specimen consisted of CD4+ T cells from PBMCs cultured with SARS-CoV-2 spike peptides, obtained after COVID-19 vaccination. The chain links TRBV13 to TRBJ2-7; D is uncertain. In DNA, the CDR3 is TGTGCCAGCAGCCCCTCGCCCTACGAGCAGTACTTC. Protein product: CASSPSPYEQYF.